The clone carrying this TCR beta chain showed up just a few times. These data originate in a study of blood T cell repertoires in COVID-19. The CDR3 contains 15 residues. V lost 0 bases and J lost 5; bases outside the gene matches: 6. The germline CDR1 and CDR2 sequences are MNHEY and SVGAGI. Profiled with immunoSEQ multiplex PCR; TCRdb holds only in-frame clones, not every one. The table includes about half a million clones, over 75% detected once. The TCR was taken from a human donor in a cohort sampled during active COVID-19. The gene calls are TRBV6-5 and TRBJ1-2; 7 bases are shared with TRBD1. Sequenced: peripheral blood. The CDR3 sequence is CASSYSRQGRYGYTF. The CDR3 bases are TGTGCCAGCAGTTACTCGAGACAGGGAAGGTATGGCTACACCTTC.